Included here is one T cell receptor beta chain sequence, with context. From blood CD8+ and CD4+ T cells, TCR beta sequences were generated. The data derive from a study of CD8 T cells in Susac syndrome. RNA, at about 0.45 to 1 ug, was reverse transcribed with random hexamers. Amplification of TCR beta CDR3 spanned 54 Vbeta and 13 Jbeta via immunoSEQ multiplex PCR. Each CDR3 protein is one row after TCRdb ran MiXCR on the immunoSEQ multiplex PCR reads. The sample includes 200,000 to 250,000 distinct CDR3 sequences, around 95% seen only once; the top ten take 0.082%. The V gene's germline CDR1 is LNHNV and CDR2 YYDKDF (reference sequence). There are 16 residues in the CDR3. The ends lost 1 base at V and 5 bases at J; junction bases unmatched: 6.

V gene TRBV15 combines with J gene TRBJ2-1; 9 nucleotides align to TRBD2. This receptor was taken from a human donor with multiple sclerosis. Sequencing used CD4+ T cells from PBMCs. As DNA, the CDR3 is TGTGCCACCAGCAGAGCCAGCGGGGGGTACAACAATGAGCAGTTCTTC. This sequence encodes CATSRASGGYNNEQFF.